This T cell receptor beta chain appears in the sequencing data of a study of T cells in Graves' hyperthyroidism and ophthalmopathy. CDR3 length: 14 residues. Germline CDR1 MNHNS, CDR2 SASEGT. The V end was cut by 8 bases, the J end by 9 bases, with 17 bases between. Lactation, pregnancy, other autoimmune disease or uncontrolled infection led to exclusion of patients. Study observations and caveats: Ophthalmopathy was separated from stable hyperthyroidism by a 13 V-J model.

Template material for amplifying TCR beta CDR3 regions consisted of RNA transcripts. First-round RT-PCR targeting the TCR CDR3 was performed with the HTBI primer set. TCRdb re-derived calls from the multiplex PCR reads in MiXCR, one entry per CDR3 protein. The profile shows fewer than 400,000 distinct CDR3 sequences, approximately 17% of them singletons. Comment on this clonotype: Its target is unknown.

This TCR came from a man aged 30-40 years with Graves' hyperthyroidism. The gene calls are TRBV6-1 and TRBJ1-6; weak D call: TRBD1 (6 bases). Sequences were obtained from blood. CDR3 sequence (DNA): TGTGCCAGCGGACGGGACACACGACCTTCACCCCTCCACTTT. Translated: CASGRDTRPSPLHF.